Described below is a single T cell receptor (beta chain) sequence and its context. These data belong to a study of T cell responses to AZD1222 COVID-19 vaccine. V gave up 0 bases and J gave up 1 base, with 13 bases separating them. CDR1 SGDLS and CDR2 YYNGEE come from the germline V gene. The CDR3 loop spans 16 amino acids. Clones were read by immunoSEQ multiplex PCR, and TCRdb kept only the in-frame ones, dropping some. The sample shows fewer than 200,000 clones, 88% of them seen only once. Pooled samples include second doses given at about 4 or 12 weeks. This specimen consisted of peripheral blood, obtained 28 days after the second AZD1222 dose. The rearrangement uses TRBV9 and TRBJ1-1; D uncertain. The TCR sequence derives from an adult who received the AZD1222 COVID-19 vaccine. In DNA, the CDR3 is TGTGCCAGCAGCGTAGGGGTGACCCTCGGGAACACTGAAGCTTTCTTT. This gives the protein CASSVGVTLGNTEAFF.